The T cell receptor beta chain under discussion was sequenced for a study of identical twins (dated by TCRdb to the mid-2010s). The study in broad terms: To test whether fetal clonotypes persist, the study used deep sequencing on TCR alpha and beta repertoires from monozygotic twins, unrelated adults of various ages, and cord blood. To rule out contamination, the twin experiments were replicated at different times with different library preparation protocols.

Only healthy Caucasian donors were included. Three unrelated non-twin adults were additionally sequenced: a male aged 18 to 29, a male aged 50 to 60 and a female aged 50 to 60. Using Miltenyi CD45RO+ enrichment and human naive T-cell isolation kits, memory (CD45RO+) and naive T cells were isolated from PBMC. As regards this clonotype: Its specific antigen is unknown. No per-base quality is available; no much larger clone lies one base away.

Broad study findings and their caveats: A weaker excess of twin sharing was found in beta out-of-frame sequences because the signal-to-noise ratio was lowered by fewer shared sequences. Compared with coincidental sharing between unrelated individuals, out-of-frame TCR alpha sequences shared between twins showed an excess of sequences with low generation probability. Zero-insertion analyses could be partly confounded by invariant T cells such as MAIT and iNKT, though diverse VJ usage argued against such confounding for most clonotypes. Fewer insertions were carried by abundant cord blood beta clonotypes, a similar but weaker trend appeared in young adult naive repertoires, and no such trend appeared in memory repertoires. In monozygotic twins, recombination models systematically underestimated out-of-frame TCR alpha sharing, but the models matched the sharing seen between unrelated individuals. Because the same donors could not be followed over many years, conclusions were based on cross-sectional statistical analysis.

Libraries were made using 5' RACE. Sequenced on an Illumina HiSeq 2000. A universal primer binding site was introduced by template switching, and a unique molecular identifier was present in the final cDNA, enabling accurate counting of TCR cDNA molecules. First-strand cDNA for TCR alpha and beta chains was synthesized from specific primers in the conserved constant-segment region. To control for contamination, every cDNA library carried two barcodes: a SMART-Mk sample barcode plus Illumina barcodes. TruSeq adapter sequences and Illumina sample barcodes were added in two successive PCR steps. The Illumina HiSeq platform was used with custom primers to sequence TCR alpha and beta cDNA libraries. Per the original workflow: Raw reads were processed with MiGEC to extract unique molecular identifiers, and MiXCR was used to determine CDR3 positions. Recombination models were inferred per individual with the repgenHMM and IGoR tools using an EM algorithm. The tcR package in R was used for shared clonotype analysis, with sharing normalized by the product of cloneset sizes. Out-of-frame nonproductive sequences were analyzed to study raw recombination free of thymic and clonal selection effects. TCRdb itself trimmed the public reads at Q25 with fastp, ran MiXCR and retained productive beta chains. Rows are combined by CDR3 protein, so each entry shows the most common genes and DNA. TCRdb, not the original authors, processed these V and J calls. This sample is represented by about 390,000 distinct CDR3 sequences; roughly 9% of them were singletons. The ten largest clones take up approximately 8.9% of the sample.

Specimen: naive T cells sorted from blood. The cell subset or site label here, explained by the study, means: cells isolated with a human naive T-cell isolation kit. This sequence was found in a woman aged 50 to 65 in good health.

The CDR3: CSVGWGAALNNYGYTF. The DNA reads TGCAGCGTTGGTTGGGGGGCAGCCCTAAATAACTATGGCTACACCTTC. The sequence is built from TRBV29-1 and TRBJ1-2; the D region possibly corresponds to TRBD1 (6 bases align). Deletion took 4 bases off V and 1 base off J, with a span of 19 bases between the germline ends. Its CDR3 holds 16 amino acids, cysteine through phenylalanine. Only the CDR3 region is kept as DNA, spanning 48 bases read in frame from base 1. CDR1 and CDR2 were assigned from the germline V gene as SQVTM and ANQGSEA.